The 14 T cell receptor beta chains below come from one sample, sequenced in a study of human T cells and chemical hapten exposure. The time point: patch test 1, 2 weeks after DPC sensitization. Treatment described: therapeutic diphenylcyclopropenone sensitization with weekly scalp DPC. One entry per CDR3 protein, called by TCRdb with MiXCR from the RACE reads. This table has 75,000 to 90,000 distinct CDR3 sequences, under 9% appearing once. The material was whole blood, obtained in connection with sensitization to the hapten diphenylcyclopropenone (DPC). Receptors originate from a woman aged 25 to 39 with alopecia areata. Some clones in this sample may be carry-over from other donors' samples.

The table lists this clonotype with many counts. This chain uses TRBV6-2 or TRBV6-3 with TRBJ1-5; the D is unclear. Germline V gene lookup returns CDR1 MNHEY and CDR2 SVGEGT. The V gene lost 2 bases and the J gene lost 6 bases, with 8 bases spanning the gap. This CDR3 is 13 amino acids long. The CDR3 sequence: CASSYEGFQPQHF. CDR3 in DNA: TGTGCCAGCAGTTACGAAGGGTTTCAGCCCCAGCATTTT.

The sample holds many counts of this clonotype. J is TRBJ2-3 and V is TRBV30; 12 nucleotides line up with TRBD2. Germline V lookup: CDR1 GTSNPN, CDR2 SVGIG (reference sequence). J gave up 0 bases and V 6 bases, and 1 base lay outside the gene matches. The CDR3 loop spans 14 amino acids. CDR3 coding DNA: TGTGCCTGTACTAGCGGGGGGAGCACAGATACGCAGTATTTT. Encoded protein: CACTSGGSTDTQYF.

The table lists this clonotype with a few counts. The gene calls are TRBV2 and TRBJ2-5, with TRBD1 identical over 7 bases. The V gene end was trimmed by 7 bases and the J gene end by 3 bases; junction bases not matched to a gene: 8. Germline CDR1 is SNHLY and CDR2 is FYNNEI. This CDR3 spans 14 amino acids. CDR3 in amino acids: CASTLGQTKETQYF. In nucleotides, the CDR3 is TGTGCCAGCACCCTGGGACAGACCAAAGAGACCCAGTACTTC.

The chain uses TRBV7-2 and TRBJ2-7; D is perhaps TRBD2 (5 bases). CDR3 length: 16 amino acids. The V end was cut by 5 bases, the J end by 4 bases, with 21 bases between. Germline-derived CDR1 and CDR2 are SGHTA and FQGNSA. The CDR3 bases are TGTGCCAGCAGCACAGACGGGATCCATAGAGGGTACGAGCAGTACTTC. This translates into CASSTDGIHRGYEQYF. The entire variable domain, with the rest obtained from reference TRBV7-2 and TRBJ2-7, is as follows: GAGVSQSPSNKVTEKGKDVELRCDPISGHTALYWYRQSLGQGLEFLIYFQGNSAPDKSGLPSDRFSAERTGGSVSTLTIQRTQQEDSAVYLCASSTDGIHRGYEQYFGPGTRLTVT.

The V call is TRBV7-2, the J call TRBJ1-3, with D hard to call. This CDR3 contains 15 residues. Trimming shortened V by 4 bases and J by 0 bases, and 10 bases separated the two germline ends. Germline assignment: CDR1 SGHTA and CDR2 FQGNSA. The CDR3 DNA reads as TGTGCCAGCAGCTGGAGTGGCCTCTCTGGAAACACCATATATTTT. It yields the protein CASSWSGLSGNTIYF.

The chain has TRBV28 and TRBJ1-5; D unresolved. From germline, CDR1 is MDHEN and CDR2 SYDVKM. This CDR3 has 13 amino acids. V dropped 1 base and J dropped 7 bases, with 8 bases sitting between them. The CDR3 protein is CASSLLVGQPQHF. CDR3 DNA: TGTGCCAGCAGTTTATTAGTAGGACAGCCCCAGCATTTT.

In this sample, this clonotype turned up many times. V usage is TRBV30 and J usage is TRBJ2-3; weak D call: TRBD2 (5 bases). Trimming stripped 5 bases from V and 2 bases from J, with 17 bases between. Germline V lookup: CDR1 GTSNPN, CDR2 SVGIG (reference sequence). There are 15 residues in the CDR3. CDR3 nucleotides: TGTGCCTGGGTGCGTAGCGAATGGCTCACAGATACGCAGTATTTT. Translation: CAWVRSEWLTDTQYF.

This clonotype has at least ten counts. This chain links TRBV20-1 with TRBJ1-2, with D possibly matching TRBD1 (6 bases). Germline values: CDR1 DFQATT, CDR2 SNEGSKA (reference sequence). The CDR3 totals 12 residues. Trimming took 5 bases from V and 7 from J, leaving 14 bases between them. For the CDR3, the DNA is TGCAGTGCTTCAGGGGTAGGACTTGGCTACACCTTC. Protein product: CSASGVGLGYTF.

The rearrangement links TRBV30 to TRBJ2-7, with D maybe TRBD1 (6 bases). This CDR3 region has 14 residues. Per the germline V gene, CDR1 is GTSNPN and CDR2 is SVGIG (reference sequence). Trimming removed 3 bases from V and 3 bases from J, with 15 bases in between. Here the CDR3 DNA reads TGTGCCTGGAGGGGGGCTGGACAAGGCTACGAGCAGTACTTC. Protein product: CAWRGAGQGYEQYF.

Ten or more counts support this clonotype. V is TRBV12-3 or TRBV12-4 and J is TRBJ2-1; 15 bases map to TRBD2. The CDR3 is 14 amino acids. V was clipped by 5 bases and J by 10 bases; unmatched bases: 3. The chain's CDR3 is CASSIGLAGGEQFF. The CDR3 DNA reads as TGTGCCAGCAGTATTGGACTAGCGGGGGGGGAGCAGTTCTTC.

The J gene is TRBJ2-7, the V gene TRBV12-3 or TRBV12-4; D gene uncertain. V was trimmed by 4 bases and J by 6 bases, leaving 10 bases between them. The CDR3 runs 12 residues. In nucleotides, the CDR3 is TGTGCCAGCAGTTCCCCTTACGGCGAGCAGTACTTC. Translation gives CASSSPYGEQYF.

The chain carries TRBV27 and TRBJ2-5; the match to TRBD2 covers 9 bases. V gave up 6 bases and J gave up 1 base; unmatched junction bases: 6. The germline gives CDR1 MNHEY, CDR2 SMNVEV (reference sequence). The CDR3 sequence is 15 residues long. The CDR3 nucleotides are TGTGCCAGCAGAAGGCGGGGGGGCGGCCAAGAGACCCAGTACTTC. Protein product: CASRRRGGGQETQYF.

This clonotype has at least ten counts. The chain links TRBV2 to TRBJ1-1, with D unresolved. The germline V and J ends were trimmed by 7 bases and 0 bases, with 0 bases remaining between them. Germline CDR1 is SNHLY and CDR2 is FYNNEI. The CDR3 length is 10 residues. The CDR3 is CASMNTEAFF. CDR3 in DNA: TGTGCCAGCATGAACACTGAAGCTTTCTTT.

This clonotype was counted only a few times. The V gene is TRBV6-2 or TRBV6-3, the J gene TRBJ2-1; 11 bases are shared with TRBD2. This CDR3 contains 16 residues. The trim removed 0 bases at V and 4 bases at J, leaving 2 bases unmatched. The germline gives CDR1 MNHEY, CDR2 SVGEGT. CDR3 in DNA: TGTGCCAGCAGTTACTCGTCTAGCGGGGGGTACAATGAGCAGTTCTTC. Translating gives CASSYSSSGGYNEQFF.